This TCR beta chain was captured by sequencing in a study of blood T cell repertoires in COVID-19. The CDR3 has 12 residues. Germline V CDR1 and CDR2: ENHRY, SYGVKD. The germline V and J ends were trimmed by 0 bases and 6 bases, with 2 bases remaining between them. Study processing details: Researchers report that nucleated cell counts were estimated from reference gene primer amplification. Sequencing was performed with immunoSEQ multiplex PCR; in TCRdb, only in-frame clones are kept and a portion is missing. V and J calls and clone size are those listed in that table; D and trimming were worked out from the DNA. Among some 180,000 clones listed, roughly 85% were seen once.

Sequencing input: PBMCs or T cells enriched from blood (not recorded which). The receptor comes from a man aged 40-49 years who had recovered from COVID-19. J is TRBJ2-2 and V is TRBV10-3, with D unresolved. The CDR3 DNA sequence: TGTGCCATCAGTGAGTCCGCCGGGGAGCTGTTTTTT. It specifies CAISESAGELFF.